The present TCR beta chain was sequenced within a study of naive and memory T cell subsets. Points from the study as a whole: In naive cells, over 90% of TCR sequences were seen only once.

This clonotype was picked up a small number of times. Its cognate antigen is unknown. The junction had 11 bases not matched to a gene; V was cut back by 0 bases and J by 6 bases. CDR1 PRHDT and CDR2 FYEKMQ come from the germline V gene (reference sequence). The CDR3 sequence is 17 residues long. Two oligonucleotides, mixed equimolar, formed the beta constant-region primer covering TRBC1 and TRBC2. An oligonucleotide with the SP2 primer and a 12-nucleotide UMI was ligated to the cDNA 3' end. TCRdb recomputed calls from the UMI-ligation and nested PCR reads with MiXCR, one row per CDR3 protein. The sample lists 120,000 to 150,000 distinct CDR3 sequences, over 15% occurring once.

The chain carries TRBV13 and TRBJ2-3, with 8 bases that match TRBD2. The specimen sequenced was naive CD4+ T cells from blood. The sequence came from a human donor in good health. CDR3 in amino acids: CASSLGSGKRIADTQYF. The CDR3, as DNA: TGTGCCAGCAGCTTAGGTAGCGGGAAGAGAATTGCGGATACGCAGTATTTT.